What follows are 24 T cell receptor beta chains derived from one specimen sequenced in a study of shared clonotypes between healthy human individuals. The assay was immunoSEQ multiplex PCR, and TCRdb's table has in-frame clones only and misses some. The table shows under 120,000 clones, with less than 75% occurring only once. Source material: memory CD8+ T cells sorted from blood. Subset: CD45RO+ cells pooled with CCR7-negative TemRA cells. Receptors originate from a woman younger than 45 in good health.

This clone has a handful of counts. The chain is built from TRBV7-9 and TRBJ1-4; D gene ambiguous. V lost 5 bases to trimming and J lost 0 bases, with 10 bases between them. The CDR3 runs to 15 residues. Germline V gives CDR1 SEHNR, CDR2 FQNEAQ (reference sequence). The CDR3 DNA reads TGTGCCAGCAGCGATCTCGAAGCAACTAATGAAAAACTGTTTTTT. It codes for CASSDLEATNEKLFF.

The V gene is TRBV15, the J gene TRBJ1-5; D is possibly TRBD1 (5 bases). V was trimmed by 0 bases and J by 4 bases, leaving 7 bases between them. The CDR3 is 14 amino acids. The germline V gene has CDR1 LNHNV and CDR2 YYDKDF (reference sequence). CDR3 amino acids: CATSRDRGNQPQHF. In DNA, the CDR3 is TGTGCCACCAGCAGAGATCGGGGGAATCAGCCCCAGCATTTT.

The chain is built from TRBV5-1 and TRBJ1-1; TRBD1 is a possible D gene (5 bases). Trimming took off 0 bases at V and 6 bases at J, with 18 bases between the two ends. The CDR3 spans 16 residues. Germline CDR1 SGHRS, CDR2 YFSETQ. As DNA, the CDR3 is TGCGCCAGCAGCTTGGGGCTGGGGGAGGGCAGGGCTGAAGCTTTCTTT. Encoded protein: CASSLGLGEGRAEAFF.

CDR3 region: CASRGDRGLSYEQYF. The CDR3 nucleotides read TGTGCCAGCAGGGGGGACAGGGGGCTCTCCTACGAGCAGTACTTC. The chain carries TRBV28 and TRBJ2-7, with TRBD1 identical over 12 bases. In germline, CDR1 is MDHEN, CDR2 SYDVKM. V lost 6 bases to trimming and J lost 0 bases; unmatched junction nucleotides: 3. This CDR3 has 15 amino acids.

On this clone itself: A far larger clone lies a single base away; this is likely a read error. Different DNA sequences within this sample yield the same CDR3. This chain connects TRBV4-1 to TRBJ2-7, with 10 bases matching TRBD1. The CDR3 is made up of 15 amino acids. Looked up from germline, CDR1 is MGHRA and CDR2 is YSYEKL. The CDR3 is CASSHGQGEGYEQYF. The CDR3 nucleotides read TGCGCCAGCAGCCATGGACAGGGGGAGGGTTACGAGCAATACTTC.

V gene TRBV30 combines with J gene TRBJ1-3; D is ambiguous. Germline loops: CDR1 GTSNPN, CDR2 SVGIG (reference sequence). This CDR3 region has 16 residues. The V and J ends lost 1 base and 0 bases respectively, with 13 bases between them. In DNA, the CDR3 is TGTGCCTGGAGTGAGGGTTCGTGGGACTCTGGAAACACCATATATTTT. As protein: CAWSEGSWDSGNTIYF.

CDR3 loop: CASSKTSGSSYNEQFF. Here the CDR3 DNA reads TGTGCCAGCAGCAAGACTAGCGGGAGTTCCTACAATGAGCAGTTCTTC. The gene calls are TRBV11-2 and TRBJ2-1, with TRBD2 matching 12 bases. CDR3 length equals 16 residues. Trimming at V came to 5 bases and at J to 1 base, leaving 3 bases not matched to a gene. Germline V lookup: CDR1 SGHAT, CDR2 FQNNGV.

This clone was seen a few times. The J gene is TRBJ2-7, the V gene TRBV2; D not certain. CDR1 and CDR2 (germline): SNHLY, FYNNEI. CDR3 length: 12 amino acids. V was trimmed by 2 bases and J by 4 bases, leaving 6 bases between them. Here the CDR3 DNA reads TGTGCCAGCAGTGAAACCAGATACGAGCAGTACTTC. Translating it yields CASSETRYEQYF. Complete variable domain (other parts from reference TRBV2 and TRBJ2-7): EPEVTQTPSHQVTQMGQEVILRCVPISNHLYFYWYRQILGQKVEFLVSFYNNEISEKSEIFDDQFSVERPDGSNFTLKIRSTKLEDSAMYFCASSETRYEQYFGPGTRLTVT.

J is TRBJ2-7 and V is TRBV5-1, with TRBD2 identical over 8 bases. V shed 2 bases and J 2 bases; nucleotides not matched to a gene: 9. Germline loops: CDR1 SGHRS, CDR2 YFSETQ. The CDR3 sequence is 16 residues long. The CDR3 sequence is CASSFGAGGHTYEQYF. As DNA, the CDR3 is TGCGCCAGCAGCTTCGGTGCGGGAGGACATACCTACGAGCAGTACTTC.

The chain links TRBV29-1 to TRBJ2-3, with a weak D call TRBD2 (6 bases). The CDR3 sequence is 15 residues long. Trimming shortened V by 2 bases and J by 0 bases, and 12 bases separated the two germline ends. Germline lookup yields CDR1 SQVTM and CDR2 ANQGSEA. The CDR3: CSVERTTVSTDTQYF. The CDR3 nucleotides read TGCAGCGTTGAACGGACTACTGTTAGCACAGATACGCAGTATTTT.

This clone was counted many times. The chain joins TRBV28 to TRBJ2-3; possible D gene TRBD2, 5 bases. Looked up from germline, CDR1 is MDHEN and CDR2 is SYDVKM. V was cut by 4 bases and J by 0 bases, with 11 bases left in between. CDR3 length equals 15 residues. For the CDR3, the DNA is TGTGCCAGCAGTTGGACTTTCGCTAGCACAGATACGCAGTATTTT. The encoded protein is CASSWTFASTDTQYF. Drawing the rest from reference TRBV28 and TRBJ2-3, the complete variable domain is DVKVTQSSRYLVKRTGEKVFLECVQDMDHENMFWYRQDPGLGLRLIYFSYDVKMKEKGDIPEGYSVSREKKERFSLILESASTNQTSMYLCASSWTFASTDTQYFGPGTRLTVL.

This clone has more than one count but fewer than ten. This chain joins TRBV18 and TRBJ2-1, with unresolved D. CDR1 and CDR2 (germline): KGHSH, LQKENI. The CDR3 has 11 residues. V lost 4 bases to trimming and J lost 6 bases, with 4 bases between them. The CDR3 nucleotides are TGTGCCAGCTCACAAGGCAATGAGCAGTTCTTC. Residues: CASSQGNEQFF.

This chain links TRBV20-1 with TRBJ2-2, with D unresolved. Germline CDR1 and CDR2: DFQATT and SNEGSKA (reference sequence). Trimming removed 8 bases from V and 3 bases from J, with 7 bases in between. The CDR3 is 11 amino acids. CDR3 in DNA: TGCAGTCGACCAGACACCGGGGAGCTGTTTTTT. It translates to CSRPDTGELFF.

The CDR3 protein is CASSYTGTEGYEQYF. CDR3 DNA: TGTGCCAGCAGTTACACCGGGACAGAGGGGTACGAGCAGTACTTC. The chain couples TRBV6-5 to TRBJ2-7; 7 nucleotides line up with TRBD1. The CDR3 spans 15 residues. V lost 2 bases, J lost 4 bases, and 8 bases stayed unmatched. Germline loops: CDR1 MNHEY, CDR2 SVGAGI.

The V and J genes are TRBV2 and TRBJ2-7; D may match TRBD1 or TRBD2 (6 bases each). The germline V gene encodes CDR1 SNHLY and CDR2 FYNNEI. This CDR3 region has 15 residues. Between the trimmed V and J ends, which lost 7 bases and 0 bases, there was a span of 16 bases. DNA of the CDR3: TGTGCCAGCACCGACCGGGGGCTACTCTCCTACGAGCAGTACTTC. It codes for CASTDRGLLSYEQYF.

The chain joins TRBV7-8 to TRBJ2-6; D gene uncertain. V dropped 5 bases and J dropped 5 bases, with 22 bases sitting between them. This CDR3 comprises 18 residues. CDR1 SGHVS and CDR2 FQNEAQ come from the germline V gene. The CDR3 loop is CASSRRPYPQSRANVLTF. CDR3 bases: TGTGCCAGCAGCAGGCGCCCTTACCCACAAAGTCGGGCCAACGTCCTGACTTTC. The full variable domain, in which reference TRBV7-8 and TRBJ2-6 provide the parts outside the CDR3, is GAGVSQSPRYKVAKRGQDVALRCDPISGHVSLFWYQQALGQGPEFLTYFQNEAQLDKSGLPSDRFFAERPEGSVSTLKIQRTQQEDSAVYLCASSRRPYPQSRANVLTFGAGSRLTVL.

The chain is built from TRBV7-8 and TRBJ2-1, with a tentative D call TRBD1 (5 bases). V was shortened by 2 bases and J by 6 bases, with 11 bases between the two germline ends. Germline V lookup: CDR1 SGHVS, CDR2 FQNEAQ. There are 14 residues in the CDR3. The CDR3 nucleotides are TGTGCCAGCAGCTTAATCGCAGGGCCCAATGAGCAGTTCTTC. Protein product: CASSLIAGPNEQFF.

The chain uses TRBV4-1 and TRBJ1-4; 9 bases map to TRBD1. Trimming took 1 base from V and 4 from J; bases not matched to a gene: 13. CDR1 MGHRA and CDR2 YSYEKL come from the germline V gene. There are 19 residues in the CDR3. CDR3: CASSQASGTGFNSNEKLFF. DNA of the CDR3: TGCGCCAGCAGCCAAGCATCCGGGACAGGGTTCAATAGTAATGAAAAACTGTTTTTT.

The chain joins TRBV4-2 to TRBJ2-7; a possible D gene is TRBD2 (5 bases). Germline V CDR1 and CDR2: LGHNA, YNFKEQ. This CDR3 has 16 amino acids. V was shortened by 1 base and J by 0 bases, with 13 bases between the two germline ends. The CDR3: CASSQAGGQSSYEQYF. CDR3 nucleotides: TGTGCCAGCAGCCAAGCGGGCGGGCAGAGCTCCTACGAGCAGTACTTC.

The chain links TRBV7-9 to TRBJ2-1, with TRBD2 identical over 7 bases. The CDR3 consists of 13 residues. Looked up from germline, CDR1 is SEHNR and CDR2 is FQNEAQ (reference sequence). V was clipped by 1 base and J by 12 bases; unmatched bases: 6. The CDR3 is CASSLGGRERQFF. The CDR3 coding sequence is TGTGCCAGCAGCTTAGGAGGGCGGGAGCGGCAGTTCTTC.

This clone was picked up one time. The chain joins TRBV18 to TRBJ2-7, with TRBD2 matching 9 bases. Germline V gene lookup returns CDR1 KGHSH and CDR2 LQKENI. The CDR3 totals 15 residues. V gave up 3 bases and J gave up 2 bases; unmatched junction bases: 5. CDR3 DNA sequence: TGTGCCAGCTCACCGCTTACTAGCGGGCCCTACGAGCAGTACTTC. Translating gives CASSPLTSGPYEQYF.

This clone showed up just a few times. This chain connects TRBV28 to TRBJ1-1; 7 bases are a match to TRBD1. CDR1 is MDHEN, CDR2 SYDVKM, per germline. The CDR3 runs 15 residues. The J segment lost 1 base and the V segment lost 4 bases, leaving 6 bases of the junction unmatched. CDR3 region: CASSSLWTGNTEAFF. The DNA of the CDR3 is TGTGCCAGCAGTTCCCTCTGGACAGGGAACACTGAAGCTTTCTTT.

The chain employs TRBV6-5 and TRBJ2-1; D possibly corresponds to TRBD1 (6 bases). CDR3 length equals 15 residues. Trimming removed 6 bases at V and 6 bases at J, with 18 bases between. The germline CDR1 and CDR2 sequences are MNHEY and SVGAGI. This chain's CDR3 is CASSPNSGVGNEQFF. The DNA for the CDR3 is TGTGCCAGCAGCCCCAACTCAGGGGTGGGCAATGAGCAGTTCTTC.

V is TRBV19 and J is TRBJ1-1; unclear D gene. The germline gives CDR1 LNHDA, CDR2 SQIVND (reference sequence). The ends were cut back, 6 bases at V and 0 bases at J, with 8 bases in the middle. The CDR3 runs 13 residues. CDR3 residues: CASSNYLNTEAFF. In nucleotides, the CDR3 is TGTGCCAGTAGCAATTATCTGAACACTGAAGCTTTCTTT.